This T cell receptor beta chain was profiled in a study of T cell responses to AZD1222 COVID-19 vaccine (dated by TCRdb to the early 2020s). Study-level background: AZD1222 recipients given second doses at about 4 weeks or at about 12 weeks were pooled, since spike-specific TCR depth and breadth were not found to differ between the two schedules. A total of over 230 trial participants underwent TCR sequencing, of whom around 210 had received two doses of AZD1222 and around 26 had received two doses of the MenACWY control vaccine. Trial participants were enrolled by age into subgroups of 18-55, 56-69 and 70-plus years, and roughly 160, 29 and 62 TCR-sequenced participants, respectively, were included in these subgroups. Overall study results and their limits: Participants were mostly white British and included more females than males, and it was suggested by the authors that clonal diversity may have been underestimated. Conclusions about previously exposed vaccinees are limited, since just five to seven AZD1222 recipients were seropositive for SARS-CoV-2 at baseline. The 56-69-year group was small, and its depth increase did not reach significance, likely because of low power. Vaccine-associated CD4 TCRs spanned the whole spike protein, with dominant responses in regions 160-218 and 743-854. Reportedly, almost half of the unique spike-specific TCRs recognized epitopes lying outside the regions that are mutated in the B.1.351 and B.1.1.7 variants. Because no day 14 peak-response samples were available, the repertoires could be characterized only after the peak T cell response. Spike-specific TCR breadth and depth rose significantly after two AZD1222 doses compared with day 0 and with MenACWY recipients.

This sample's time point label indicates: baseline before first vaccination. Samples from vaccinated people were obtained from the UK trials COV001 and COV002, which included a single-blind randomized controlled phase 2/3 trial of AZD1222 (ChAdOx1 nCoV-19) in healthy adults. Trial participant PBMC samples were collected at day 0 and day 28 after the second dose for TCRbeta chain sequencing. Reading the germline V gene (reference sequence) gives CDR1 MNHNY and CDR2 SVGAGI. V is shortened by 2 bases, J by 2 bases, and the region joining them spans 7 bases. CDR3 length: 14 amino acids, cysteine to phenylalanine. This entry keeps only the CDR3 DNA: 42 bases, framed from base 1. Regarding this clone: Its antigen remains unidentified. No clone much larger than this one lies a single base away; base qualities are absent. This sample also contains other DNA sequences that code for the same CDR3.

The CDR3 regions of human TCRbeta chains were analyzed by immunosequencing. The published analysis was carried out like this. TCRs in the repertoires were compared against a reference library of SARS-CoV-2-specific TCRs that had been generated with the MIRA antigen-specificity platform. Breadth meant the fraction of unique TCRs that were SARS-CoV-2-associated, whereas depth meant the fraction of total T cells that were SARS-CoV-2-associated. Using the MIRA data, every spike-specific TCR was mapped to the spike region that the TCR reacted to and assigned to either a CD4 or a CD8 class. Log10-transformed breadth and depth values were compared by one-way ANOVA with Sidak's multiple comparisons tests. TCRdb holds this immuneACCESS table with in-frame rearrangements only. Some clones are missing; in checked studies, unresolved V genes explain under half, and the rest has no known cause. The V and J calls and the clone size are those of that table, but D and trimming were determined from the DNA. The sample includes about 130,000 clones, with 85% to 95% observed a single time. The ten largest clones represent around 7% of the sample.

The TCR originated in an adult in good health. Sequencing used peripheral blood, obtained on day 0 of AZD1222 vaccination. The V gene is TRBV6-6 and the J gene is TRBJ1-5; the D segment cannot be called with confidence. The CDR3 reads CASSYGQGNQPQHF. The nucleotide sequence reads TGTGCCAGCAGTTACGGGCAGGGCAATCAGCCCCAGCATTTT.